The present T cell receptor beta chain was sequenced within a study of CD8+ T cells in alopecia areata. CDR3 length equals 15 residues. Germline V lookup: CDR1 NSQYPW, CDR2 LRSPGD (reference sequence). A panel of CD4, CD8alpha, NKG2D, NKG2ACE and other markers served to sort pooled cutaneous lymph node cells. As concerns this clone: Mouse names are used for the genes. The read stops 4 residues short of the end of the CDR3; the missing end is completed from the germline J gene.

Reverse transcribed after extraction, RNA yielded cDNA as the sequencing template. Sequenced by immunoSEQ multiplex PCR; TCRdb stores in-frame clones only, minus some. In total the sample includes over 250,000 clones, none of them seen once. This rearrangement joins TRBV1 to TRBJ1-4; possibly TRBD1 for D (6 bases). Sample: CD4+ T cells sorted from a lymph node. This TCR derives from a C3H/HeJ mouse with alopecia areata. For the strain, the MHC haplotype given is H2-k. The DNA read from the CDR3 is TGCACCTGCAGTGCAGATCAGAGGGGGGGCGAA. It encodes CTCSADQRGGE. The full CDR3 protein reads CTCSADQRGGERLFF.